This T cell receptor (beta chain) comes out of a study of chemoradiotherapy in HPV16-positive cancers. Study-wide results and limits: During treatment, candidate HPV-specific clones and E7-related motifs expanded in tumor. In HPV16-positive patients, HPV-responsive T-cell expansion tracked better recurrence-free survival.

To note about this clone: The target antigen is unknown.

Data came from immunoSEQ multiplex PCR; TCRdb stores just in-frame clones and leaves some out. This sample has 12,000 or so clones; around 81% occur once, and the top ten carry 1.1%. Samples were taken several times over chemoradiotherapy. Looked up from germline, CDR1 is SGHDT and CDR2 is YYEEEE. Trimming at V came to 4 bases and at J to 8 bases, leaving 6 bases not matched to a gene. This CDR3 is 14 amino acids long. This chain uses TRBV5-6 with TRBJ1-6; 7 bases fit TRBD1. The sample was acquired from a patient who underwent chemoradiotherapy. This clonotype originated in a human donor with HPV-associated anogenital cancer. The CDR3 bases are TGTGCCAGCAGCCCGGGACAGAGCTATTCACCCCTCCACTTT. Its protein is CASSPGQSYSPLHF.